A selection of T cell receptor beta chains follows, all from one sample in a study of T-cell memory formation after mild COVID-19. TCRdb redid the calling of the 5' RACE reads with MiXCR, one entry per CDR3 protein. This table has roughly 150,000 distinct CDR3 sequences, about 15% appearing once. Sequenced sample: PBMCs or a T cell subset sorted from them (not recorded which). The receptor set was obtained from an adult woman who had mild COVID-19 (a few samples of this study predate the infection). Cell type and time point are not known. Each CDR3 is given with its conserved first and last residue. A D gene is named only where the DNA matches it firmly. Only part of the rows carry a size: once, few, many, or a class if the clone is expanded.

v_call	clone_size	d_call	j_call	cdr3_nt	cdr3_aa
TRBV29-1	few	NA	TRBJ2-2	TGCAGCGTTGAATTTAAGTCTAGGGCCGGGGAGCTGTTTTTT	CSVEFKSRAGELFF
TRBV19	NA	NA	TRBJ2-4	TGTGCCAGTAGTCTGATACAGGGATCGGACATTCAGTACTTC	CASSLIQGSDIQYF
TRBV18	NA	NA	TRBJ2-5	TGTGCCAGCTCCCCTGGATTCCAAGATACCCAGTACTTC	CASSPGFQDTQYF
TRBV19	few	NA	TRBJ1-1	TGTGCCAGTAATGTCCCGGAACATCGGGTCGATGGCACTGAAGCTTTCTTT	CASNVPEHRVDGTEAFF
TRBV6-6	NA	NA	TRBJ2-7	TGTGCCAGCAGGCCACCTTCGTCAGGGGCGACCTACGAGCAGTACTTC	CASRPPSSGATYEQYF
TRBV27	NA	NA	TRBJ2-7	TGTGCCAGCAGTTTAGTTGCAGGGCACGGCTCCTACGAGCAGTACTTC	CASSLVAGHGSYEQYF
TRBV7-8	few	TRBD1	TRBJ2-1	TGTGCCAGCAGCCAACAGATGAAAACAGGGGGCCGAGACAATGAGCAGTTCTTC	CASSQQMKTGGRDNEQFF
TRBV5-4	few	NA	TRBJ2-2	TGTGCCAGCAGCTTGGCCCTAGGATCCACCGGGGAGCTGTTTTTT	CASSLALGSTGELFF
TRBV30	NA	NA	TRBJ2-1	TGTGCCTGGGGGCGGGACATGAGAAACAATGAGCAGTTCTTC	CAWGRDMRNNEQFF
TRBV6-2/TRBV6-3	NA	TRBD2	TRBJ2-5	TGTGCCAGCAGTCCTAGCGGCCGGGAGACCCAGTACTTC	CASSPSGRETQYF
TRBV29-1	NA	TRBD1	TRBJ2-5	TGCAGCGTTGATTTGGGACAGAGGCAAGAGACCCAGTACTTC	CSVDLGQRQETQYF
TRBV12-3/TRBV12-4	few	NA	TRBJ1-2	TGTGCCAGCAGTAAGTTTTTGAAAATAGCGGCAGGCAACTATGGCTACACCTTC	CASSKFLKIAAGNYGYTF
TRBV3-1	NA	NA	TRBJ2-2	TGTGCCAGCAGCCAAGGAGGCGGGAACACCGGGGAGCTGTTTTTT	CASSQGGGNTGELFF
TRBV20-1	NA	NA	TRBJ1-1	TGCAGTGCTAGAGACCGCAGATGGGAGAACACTGAAGCTTTCTTT	CSARDRRWENTEAFF
TRBV6-6	NA	NA	TRBJ2-1	TGTGCCAGCGGCCGGAGCTCCTACAATGAGCAGTTCTTC	CASGRSSYNEQFF
TRBV29-1	NA	NA	TRBJ2-2	TGCAGCGTTGATGCCACCGGGGGCGGGGAGCTGTTTTTT	CSVDATGGGELFF
TRBV20-1	NA	NA	TRBJ2-7	TGCAGTGCTACGGATTATTACGAGCAGTACTTC	CSATDYYEQYF
TRBV18	NA	NA	TRBJ2-5	TGTGCCAGCTCACCTCCAGTCCGGGCGAAAGAGACCCAGTACTTC	CASSPPVRAKETQYF
TRBV4-3	NA	NA	TRBJ2-1	TGCGCCAGCAGAATAGCGGTGAGCTCCTACAATGAGCAGTTCTTC	CASRIAVSSYNEQFF
TRBV12-5	NA	NA	TRBJ2-7	TGTGCTAGTGGTCCTTTTGTCACCTACGAGCAGTACTTC	CASGPFVTYEQYF
TRBV5-1	many	TRBD2	TRBJ2-7	TGCGCCAGCAGCTTAGGAGGGCTAGCGGGAAAAGGCGAGCAGTACTTC	CASSLGGLAGKGEQYF
TRBV4-1	NA	TRBD1	TRBJ1-1	TGCGCCAGCAGCCCGCCGGACAGGGGGTGGATGAACACTGAAGCTTTCTTT	CASSPPDRGWMNTEAFF
TRBV29-1	few	NA	TRBJ2-3	TGCAGCGTTGACGGCGACTATACGACAGATACGCAGTATTTT	CSVDGDYTTDTQYF
TRBV12-3/TRBV12-4	few	NA	TRBJ1-5	TGTGCCAGCAGTTTCGACGGATTCAATCAGCCCCAGCATTTT	CASSFDGFNQPQHF
TRBV28	few	NA	TRBJ2-7	TGTGCCAGCAGCGAGGGGATCAACGAGCAGTACTTC	CASSEGINEQYF
TRBV7-9	few	NA	TRBJ1-1	TGTGCCAGCAGCTTCGGTCCGGGACGTAGGAACACTGAAGCTTTCTTT	CASSFGPGRRNTEAFF
TRBV9	NA	TRBD2	TRBJ2-2	TGTGCCAGCAGCGTGGGGACTAGCGGGAGACATTGGACCACCGGGGAGCTGTTTTTT	CASSVGTSGRHWTTGELFF
TRBV5-1	few	TRBD2	TRBJ2-3	TGCGCCAGCAGCGATCCTAGCGGGGATTGGGATACGCAGTATTTT	CASSDPSGDWDTQYF
TRBV12-3/TRBV12-4	few	NA	TRBJ2-3	TGTGCCAGCAGTTCCTCCGGCGGGCAGGCTACAGATACGCAGTATTTT	CASSSSGGQATDTQYF
TRBV29-1	NA	TRBD2	TRBJ2-5	TGCAGCGTTCTACTAGCGGGGGAAGAGACCCAGTACTTC	CSVLLAGEETQYF
TRBV5-1	many	NA	TRBJ1-2	TGCGCCAGCAGCTTGGGGACAGAGTTCCTCTATGGCTACACCTTC	CASSLGTEFLYGYTF
TRBV12-3/TRBV12-4	NA	NA	TRBJ1-1	TGTGCCACCCGGAAAGAAACAGTGAACACTGAAGCTTTCTTT	CATRKETVNTEAFF
TRBV18	few	NA	TRBJ1-2	TGTGCCAGCTCACCGATGCTCTTGGACTATGGCTACACCTTC	CASSPMLLDYGYTF
TRBV30	NA	NA	TRBJ2-4	TGTGCCTGGACCCTCGGACAGGGAAGGTTAGCGGGGGCCAAGTACTTC	CAWTLGQGRLAGAKYF
TRBV5-1	NA	TRBD2	TRBJ2-1	TGCGCCAGCGCCGAGGGGCTAGCGGGGGGGCGGACCTACAATGAGCAGTTCTTC	CASAEGLAGGRTYNEQFF
TRBV12-3/TRBV12-4	NA	NA	TRBJ2-7	TGTGCCAGCAGTTATCGGGGTCTGTACGAGCAGTACTTC	CASSYRGLYEQYF
TRBV18	few	NA	TRBJ2-1	TGTGCCAGCTCTCCAAGAGGGATGGTCAACAATGAGCAGTTCTTC	CASSPRGMVNNEQFF
TRBV29-1	few	TRBD1	TRBJ2-3	TGCAGCCTGGGGACAGCCAGCACAGATACGCAGTATTTT	CSLGTASTDTQYF
TRBV7-2	few	TRBD2	TRBJ2-7	TGTGCCAGCAGCTGGGGGGGACGGACCCTTTGGAACGAGCAGTACTTC	CASSWGGRTLWNEQYF
TRBV5-1	many	NA	TRBJ1-5	TGCGCCAGCAGCTTGCGACCCATGGAGAATCAGCCCCAGCATTTT	CASSLRPMENQPQHF
TRBV5-1	NA	NA	TRBJ2-5	TGCGCCAGCAGCTTGGAAGGGGCCGGAGAGACCCAGTACTTC	CASSLEGAGETQYF
TRBV6-1	few	TRBD1	TRBJ1-2	TGTGCCAGCAGTGAAGGGCTGCGGACAGGGGGAAATGGCTACACCTTC	CASSEGLRTGGNGYTF
TRBV5-1	NA	NA	TRBJ2-7	TGCGCCAGCAGCTTAGATCAGGGTTCCTACGAGCAGTACTTC	CASSLDQGSYEQYF
TRBV7-9	few	TRBD1	TRBJ2-5	TGTGCCAGCAGCTCCTACAGGGGGTTGGAGACCCAGTACTTC	CASSSYRGLETQYF
TRBV19	many	NA	TRBJ1-6	TGTGCCCCCGTGATCGGGAAGGCGTCACCCCTCCACTTT	CAPVIGKASPLHF
TRBV5-4	NA	TRBD1	TRBJ2-1	TGTGCCAGCAGAGGGGGACAGGGATTCTACAATGAGCAGTTCTTC	CASRGGQGFYNEQFF
TRBV6-5	NA	TRBD2	TRBJ2-1	TGTGCCAGCAGACTAGCGGGGGGTTACAGCTCCTACAATGAGCAGTTCTTC	CASRLAGGYSSYNEQFF
TRBV24-1	few	TRBD2	TRBJ2-2	TGTGCCACCAGGGGAGGAAGCGGGGGGAACACCGGGGAGCTGTTTTTT	CATRGGSGGNTGELFF
TRBV13	NA	TRBD2	TRBJ2-7	TGTGCCAGCAGCCCAAGACTAGCGGGTGGGGGGGCGACCTCCTACGAGCAGTACTTC	CASSPRLAGGGATSYEQYF
TRBV5-1	many	NA	TRBJ1-2	TGCGCCAGCAGCACCGGCTCAGGAGTCGATGGCTACACCTTC	CASSTGSGVDGYTF
TRBV7-6	NA	TRBD1	TRBJ2-6	TGTGCCAGCAGTTTTCAACCGGGACAGGGCTACTCTGGGGCCAACGTCCTGACTTTC	CASSFQPGQGYSGANVLTF
TRBV4-3	NA	NA	TRBJ2-5	TGCGCCAGCAGCCAAGGCCGAACAGGGCGCGAGACCCAGTACTTC	CASSQGRTGRETQYF
TRBV7-2	NA	TRBD2	TRBJ2-3	TGTGCCAGCAGCCTGGGTAGCGGGAGTTGGAGAACAGATACGCAGTATTTT	CASSLGSGSWRTDTQYF